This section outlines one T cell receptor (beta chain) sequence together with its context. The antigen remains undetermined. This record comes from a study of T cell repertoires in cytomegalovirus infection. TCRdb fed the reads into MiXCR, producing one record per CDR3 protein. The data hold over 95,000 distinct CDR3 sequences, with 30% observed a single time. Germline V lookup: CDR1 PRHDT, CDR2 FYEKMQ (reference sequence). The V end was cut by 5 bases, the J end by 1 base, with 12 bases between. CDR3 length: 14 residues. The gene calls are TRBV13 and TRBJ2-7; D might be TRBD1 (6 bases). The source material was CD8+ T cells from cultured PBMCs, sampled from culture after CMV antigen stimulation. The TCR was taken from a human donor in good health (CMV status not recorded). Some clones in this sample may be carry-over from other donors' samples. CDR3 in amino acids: CASSLRTESYEQYF. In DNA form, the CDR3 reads TGTGCCAGCAGCCTACGGACAGAGTCCTACGAGCAGTACTTC. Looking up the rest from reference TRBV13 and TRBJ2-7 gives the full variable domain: AAGVIQSPRHLIKEKRETATLKCYPIPRHDTVYWYQQGPGQDPQFLISFYEKMQSDKGSIPDRFSAQQFSDYHSELNMSSLELGDSALYFCASSLRTESYEQYFGPGTRLTVT.